A selection of T cell receptor beta chains follows, all from one sample in a study of vaccination and CD4 T cells after COVID-19. TCRdb analysed the PCR reads with MiXCR anew, one entry per CDR3 protein. Seen here are around 15,000 distinct CDR3 sequences, 50% to 65% observed once, and the top ten hold 16%. For these receptors, no antigen is known. The sample consisted of CD4+ T cells from blood, cultured in vitro, taken about 7 months after SARS-CoV-2 vaccination. These receptors originate from a human donor who had recovered from COVID-19. CDR3s include the opening cysteine and the closing phenylalanine or tryptophan. A D gene is named only where the DNA matches it firmly. Where a row states a size, it is once, few, many or the class of an expanded clone; other rows omit it.

>-|TRBJ2-3|TRBD2|TRBV11-1
TGTGCCAGCAGTCCCCGGCGGTTGGGGGGGAGTACCACAGATACGCAGTATTTT
CASSPRRLGGSTTDTQYF
>-|TRBJ1-2|TRBD1|TRBV24-1
TGTGCCACCAGAGAACGGGACAGCGTCTATGGCTACACCTTC
CATRERDSVYGYTF
>-|TRBJ2-5|-|TRBV7-9
TGTGCCAGCACCTTTACAGGGAAGAGAGGGACCCAGTACTTC
CASTFTGKRGTQYF
>-|TRBJ1-5|-|TRBV7-2
TGTGCCAGCAGCTCCTACTCGGGTCAGCCCCAGCATTTT
CASSSYSGQPQHF
>-|TRBJ1-2|-|TRBV6-1
TGTGCCAGCAGTGATACAGGCGGCTACACCTTC
CASSDTGGYTF
>-|TRBJ1-1|TRBD1|TRBV20-1
TGCAGTGCTAGAGACGTACTGACAGGGTCGATGAACACTGAAGCTTTCTTT
CSARDVLTGSMNTEAFF
>-|TRBJ1-2|-|TRBV18
TGTGCCAGCTCACCCACTTTGGGATACTATGGCTACACCTTC
CASSPTLGYYGYTF
>-|TRBJ2-7|-|TRBV11-3
TGTGCCAGCAGCTTAGGTTTGCAGGGGTCCCCCTACGAGCAGTACTTC
CASSLGLQGSPYEQYF
>once|TRBJ2-2|TRBD2|TRBV4-2
TGTGCCAGCAGCCACCCGCTAGCGGGTTACACCGGGGAGCTGTTTTTT
CASSHPLAGYTGELFF
>-|TRBJ2-5|TRBD1|TRBV7-3
TGTGCCAGCAGCCCGGGACAGGGAGAGACCCAGTACTTC
CASSPGQGETQYF
>few|TRBJ1-6|-|TRBV6-5
TGTGCCAGCAGTTCCCAAGTCCTTTTT
CASSSQVLF
>-|TRBJ2-3|-|TRBV20-1
TGCAGTGCTATGATCTGGCCCCTTGCACCAAACACAGATACGCAGTATTTT
CSAMIWPLAPNTDTQYF
>-|TRBJ1-2|-|TRBV6-5
TGTGCCAGCAGTTACCTCGCAGGCCTAACCCCTGTCGGCTACACCTTC
CASSYLAGLTPVGYTF
>once|TRBJ2-2|TRBD1|TRBV6-1
TGTGCCAGCAGAGGGACAGGGGGCAGTACCGGGGAGCTGTTTTTT
CASRGTGGSTGELFF
>-|TRBJ2-7|-|TRBV20-1
TGCAGTGCTAGGTCCTTAGCCCACTCCCCCTACGAGCAGTACTTC
CSARSLAHSPYEQYF
>-|TRBJ1-5|-|TRBV7-2
TGTGCCAGCAGCTCAGGACAATTGGGAATATATAGCAATCAGCCCCAGCATTTT
CASSSGQLGIYSNQPQHF
>few|TRBJ2-3|TRBD2|TRBV5-4
TGTGCCAGCAGGGCAGGACTAGGGGAAGCAGATACGCAGTATTTT
CASRAGLGEADTQYF
>-|TRBJ1-1|-|TRBV6-5
TGTGCCAGCAGTTACTGGGACGACTCTGAAGCTTTCTTT
CASSYWDDSEAFF
>-|TRBJ1-1|TRBD1|TRBV5-1
TGCGCCAGCAGAACCGGGACAGGGGGCTTTAACACTGAAGCTTTCTTT
CASRTGTGGFNTEAFF
>few|TRBJ1-2|TRBD1|TRBV20-1
TGCAGTGCTCCCCTAGGGGGACAGGGAAACTATGGCTACACCTTC
CSAPLGGQGNYGYTF
>few|TRBJ2-3|-|TRBV7-8
TGTGCCAGCAGCTTTGGGGAGATCAGCACAGATACGCAGTATTTT
CASSFGEISTDTQYF
>-|TRBJ2-1|TRBD2|TRBV20-1
TGCAGTGCTCCACTAGCGGGAGTCAATGAGCAGTTCTTC
CSAPLAGVNEQFF
>-|TRBJ1-6|-|TRBV5-1
TGCGCCAGCAGCTTGGTTTCGGGGGTGGATAATTCACCCCTCCACTTT
CASSLVSGVDNSPLHF
>once|TRBJ2-7|-|TRBV7-6
TGTGCCAGCAGCTTAGTGGTAGGGCGGGATAGGAGCGAGCAGTACTTC
CASSLVVGRDRSEQYF
>-|TRBJ2-5|TRBD1|TRBV19
TGTGCCAGTAGTTTCTGGACAGGGGGGACGGGGACCCAGTACTTC
CASSFWTGGTGTQYF
>-|TRBJ2-7|-|TRBV7-3
TGTGCCAGCAGCTCACAGGGACAATTATACCCCTACGAGCAGTACTTC
CASSSQGQLYPYEQYF
>-|TRBJ1-2|TRBD1|TRBV6-1
TGTGCCAGCAGTGAAAACTCCCAGGGGGACTACACCTTC
CASSENSQGDYTF
>large|TRBJ2-1|TRBD2|TRBV20-1
TGCAGTGCTGTCGGGACTAGCGGGGGATACAATGAGCAGTTCTTC
CSAVGTSGGYNEQFF